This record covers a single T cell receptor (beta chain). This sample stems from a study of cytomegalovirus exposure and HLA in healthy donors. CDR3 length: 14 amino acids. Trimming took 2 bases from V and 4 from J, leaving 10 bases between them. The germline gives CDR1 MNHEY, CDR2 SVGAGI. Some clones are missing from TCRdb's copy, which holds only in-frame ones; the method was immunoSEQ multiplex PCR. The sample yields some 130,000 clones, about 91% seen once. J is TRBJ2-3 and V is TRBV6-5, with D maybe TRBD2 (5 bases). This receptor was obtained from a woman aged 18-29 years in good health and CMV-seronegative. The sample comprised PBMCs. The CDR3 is CASSYDLAADTQYF. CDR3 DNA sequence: TGTGCCAGCAGTTACGATCTAGCCGCAGATACGCAGTATTTT.